This TCR beta chain was recovered during a study of type 1 and type 2 diabetes patients. Overall study findings and caveats: In type 2 diabetes, highly-expanded CD4+ clones took a median roughly 3.8% of reads.

Regarding this clonotype: What it recognizes is unknown.

Trimming took 2 bases from V and 6 from J, leaving 14 bases between them. CDR1 is SGHRS, CDR2 YFSETQ, per germline. The CDR3 runs to 15 residues. Amplification started from genomic DNA. The TCR beta CDR3 region was amplified using 30 forward and 13 reverse primers. Each CDR3 protein is one row after TCRdb ran MiXCR on the multiplex PCR reads. Among a few hundred thousand distinct CDR3 sequences, more than 45% were seen once, and the ten largest hold approximately 15%. Material: peripheral blood mononuclear cells (PBMCs). This chain connects TRBV5-1 to TRBJ1-4; D may be TRBD1 (5 bases). The sequence came from a man between 18 and 35 years old with type 2 diabetes. This CDR3 reads CASSFGTPIDEKLFF. CDR3 nucleotide sequence: TGCGCCAGCAGCTTCGGGACCCCAATAGATGAAAAACTGTTTTTT.